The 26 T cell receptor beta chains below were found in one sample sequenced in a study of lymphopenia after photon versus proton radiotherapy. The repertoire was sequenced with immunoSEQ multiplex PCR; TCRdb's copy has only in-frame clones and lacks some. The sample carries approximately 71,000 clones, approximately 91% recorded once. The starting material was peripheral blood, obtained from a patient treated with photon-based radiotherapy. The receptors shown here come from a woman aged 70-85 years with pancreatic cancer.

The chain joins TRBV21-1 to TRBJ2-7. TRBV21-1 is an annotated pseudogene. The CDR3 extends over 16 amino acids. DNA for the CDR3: TGTGCCAGCAGCAAGATGTTCCGGATCAGCTCCTACGAGCAGTACTTC. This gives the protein CASSKMFRISSYEQYF.

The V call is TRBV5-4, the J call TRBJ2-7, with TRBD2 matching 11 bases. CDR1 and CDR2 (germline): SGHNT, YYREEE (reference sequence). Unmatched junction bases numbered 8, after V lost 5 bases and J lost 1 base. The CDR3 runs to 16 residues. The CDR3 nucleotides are TGTGCCAGCAGTCCCTCTGCTAGCGGGAGGTCCTACGAGCAGTACTTC. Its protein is CASSPSASGRSYEQYF.

CDR3 region: CASYTGTSGRNGELFF. The CDR3 coding sequence is TGTGCCAGCTACACCGGGACTAGCGGGAGGAACGGGGAGCTGTTTTTT. The chain links TRBV27 to TRBJ2-2; 15 bases fit TRBD2. The CDR3 is 16 amino acids. The V gene's germline CDR1 is MNHEY and CDR2 SMNVEV (reference sequence). The ends lost 8 bases at V and 7 bases at J; junction bases unmatched: 8.

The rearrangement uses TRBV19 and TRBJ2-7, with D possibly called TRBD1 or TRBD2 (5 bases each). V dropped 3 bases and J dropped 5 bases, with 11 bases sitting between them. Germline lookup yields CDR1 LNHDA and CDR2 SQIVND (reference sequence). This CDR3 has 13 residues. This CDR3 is CASSISGTNEQYF. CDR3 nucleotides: TGTGCCAGTAGTATCTCCGGGACCAACGAGCAGTACTTC.

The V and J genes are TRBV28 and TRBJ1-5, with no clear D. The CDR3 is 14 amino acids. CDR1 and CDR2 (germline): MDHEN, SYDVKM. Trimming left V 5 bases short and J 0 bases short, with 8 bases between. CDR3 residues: CASSPHSSNQPQHF. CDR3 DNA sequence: TGTGCCAGCAGTCCCCACAGTAGCAATCAGCCCCAGCATTTT.

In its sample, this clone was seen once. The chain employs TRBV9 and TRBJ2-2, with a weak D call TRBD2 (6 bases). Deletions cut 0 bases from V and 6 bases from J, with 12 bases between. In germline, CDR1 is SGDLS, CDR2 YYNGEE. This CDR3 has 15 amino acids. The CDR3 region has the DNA TGTGCCAGCAGCGTAGTCTTAGGCGGGGCCGGGGAGCTGTTTTTT. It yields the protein CASSVVLGGAGELFF.

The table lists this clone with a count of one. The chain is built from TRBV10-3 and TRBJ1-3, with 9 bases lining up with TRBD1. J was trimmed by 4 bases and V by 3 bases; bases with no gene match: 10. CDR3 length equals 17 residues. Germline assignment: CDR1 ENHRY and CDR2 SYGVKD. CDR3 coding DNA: TGTGCCATCAGTGACCAAAAAACAGGGGGCTACGGAAACACCATATATTTT. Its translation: CAISDQKTGGYGNTIYF.

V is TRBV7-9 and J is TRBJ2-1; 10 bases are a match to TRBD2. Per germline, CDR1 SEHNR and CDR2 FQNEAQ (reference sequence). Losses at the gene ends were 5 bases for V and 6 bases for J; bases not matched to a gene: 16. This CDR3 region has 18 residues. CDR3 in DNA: TGTGCCAGCAGCCGCGGGGGTCCCGGGACTAGCGTCCCCAATGAGCAGTTCTTC. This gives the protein CASSRGGPGTSVPNEQFF. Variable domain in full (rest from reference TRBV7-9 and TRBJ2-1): DTGVSQNPRHKITKRGQNVTFRCDPISEHNRLYWYRQTLGQGPEFLTYFQNEAQLEKSRLLSDRFSAERPKGSFSTLEIQRTEQGDSAMYLCASSRGGPGTSVPNEQFFGPGTRLTVL.

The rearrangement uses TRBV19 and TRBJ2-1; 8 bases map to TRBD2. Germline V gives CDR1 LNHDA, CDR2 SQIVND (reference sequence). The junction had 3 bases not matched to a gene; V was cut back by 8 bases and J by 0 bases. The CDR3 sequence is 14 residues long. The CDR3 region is CASGGTSSYNEQFF. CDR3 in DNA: TGTGCCAGTGGTGGGACTAGCTCCTACAATGAGCAGTTCTTC.

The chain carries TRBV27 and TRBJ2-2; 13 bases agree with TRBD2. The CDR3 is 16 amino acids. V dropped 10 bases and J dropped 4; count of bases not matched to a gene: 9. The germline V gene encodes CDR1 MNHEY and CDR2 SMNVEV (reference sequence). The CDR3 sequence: CATLGLAGDRTGELFF. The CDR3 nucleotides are TGTGCCACCCTCGGACTAGCGGGAGATCGCACCGGGGAGCTGTTTTTT.

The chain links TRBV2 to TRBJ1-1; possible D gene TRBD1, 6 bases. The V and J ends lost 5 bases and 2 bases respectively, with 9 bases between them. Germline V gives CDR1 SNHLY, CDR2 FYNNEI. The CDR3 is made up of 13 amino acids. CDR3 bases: TGTGCCAGCAGTCAGGACAGAAACACTGAAGCTTTCTTT. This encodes CASSQDRNTEAFF.

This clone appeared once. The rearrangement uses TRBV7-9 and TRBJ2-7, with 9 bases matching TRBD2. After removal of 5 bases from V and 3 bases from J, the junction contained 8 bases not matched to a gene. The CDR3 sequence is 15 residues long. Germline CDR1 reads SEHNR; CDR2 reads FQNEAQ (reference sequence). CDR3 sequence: CASSPLGTSRYEQYF. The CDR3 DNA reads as TGTGCCAGCAGCCCCCTTGGGACTAGCCGCTACGAGCAGTACTTC.

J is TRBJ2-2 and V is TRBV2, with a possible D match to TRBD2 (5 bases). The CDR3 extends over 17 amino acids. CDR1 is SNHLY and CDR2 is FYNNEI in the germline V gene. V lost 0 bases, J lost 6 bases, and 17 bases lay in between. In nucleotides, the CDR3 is TGTGCCAGCAGTGAAGCGCGGCTAGCTAGGTTTTCCGGGGAGCTGTTTTTT. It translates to CASSEARLARFSGELFF.

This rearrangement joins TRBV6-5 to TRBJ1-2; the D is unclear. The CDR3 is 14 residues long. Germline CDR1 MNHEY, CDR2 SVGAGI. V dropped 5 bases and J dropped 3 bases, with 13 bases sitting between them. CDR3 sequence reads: CASSPADRYYGYTF. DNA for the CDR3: TGTGCCAGCAGTCCCGCGGACCGATACTATGGCTACACCTTC.

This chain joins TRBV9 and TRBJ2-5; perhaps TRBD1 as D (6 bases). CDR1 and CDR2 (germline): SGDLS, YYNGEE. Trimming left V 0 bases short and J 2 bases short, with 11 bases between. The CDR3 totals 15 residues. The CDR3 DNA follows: TGTGCCAGCAGCGTAGGGGGCAGGGGACAAGAGACCCAGTACTTC. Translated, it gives CASSVGGRGQETQYF.

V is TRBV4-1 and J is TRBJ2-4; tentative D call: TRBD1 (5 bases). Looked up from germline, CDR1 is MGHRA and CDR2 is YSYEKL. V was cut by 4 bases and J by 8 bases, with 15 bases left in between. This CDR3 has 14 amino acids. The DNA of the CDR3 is TGCGCCAGCAGCCCCACCCAGGGTCCAGACATTCAGTACTTC. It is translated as CASSPTQGPDIQYF.

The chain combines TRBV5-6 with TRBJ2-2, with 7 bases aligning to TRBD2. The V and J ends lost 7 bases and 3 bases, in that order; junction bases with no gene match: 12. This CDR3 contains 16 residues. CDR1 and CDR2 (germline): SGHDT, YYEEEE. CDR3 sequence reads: CASPRWGGSDTGELFF. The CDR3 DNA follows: TGTGCCAGCCCTCGGTGGGGGGGTTCGGACACCGGGGAGCTGTTTTTT.

This CDR3 is CASRDRIYGYTF. DNA of the CDR3: TGTGCCAGCAGGGACAGGATCTATGGCTACACCTTC. The rearrangement uses TRBV6-1 and TRBJ1-2; 7 bases line up with TRBD1. Germline V gene sequence: CDR1 MNHNS, CDR2 SASEGT. This CDR3 is 12 amino acids long. V trimming: 6 bases; J trimming: 4 bases; junction bases outside the gene matches: 2.

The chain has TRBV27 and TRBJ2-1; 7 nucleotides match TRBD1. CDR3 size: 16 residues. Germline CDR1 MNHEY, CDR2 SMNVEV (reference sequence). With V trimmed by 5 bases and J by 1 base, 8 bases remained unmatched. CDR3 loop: CASSLRKTGSYNEQFF. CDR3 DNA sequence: TGTGCCAGCAGTCTCAGGAAGACAGGGTCCTACAATGAGCAGTTCTTC.

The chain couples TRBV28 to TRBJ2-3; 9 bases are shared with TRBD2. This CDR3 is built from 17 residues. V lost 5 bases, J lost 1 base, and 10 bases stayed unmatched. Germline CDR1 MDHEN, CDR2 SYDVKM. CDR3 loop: CASSPQLAGVGTDTQYF. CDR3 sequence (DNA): TGTGCCAGCAGTCCCCAATTAGCGGGAGTGGGCACAGATACGCAGTATTTT. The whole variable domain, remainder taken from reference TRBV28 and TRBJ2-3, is DVKVTQSSRYLVKRTGEKVFLECVQDMDHENMFWYRQDPGLGLRLIYFSYDVKMKEKGDIPEGYSVSREKKERFSLILESASTNQTSMYLCASSPQLAGVGTDTQYFGPGTRLTVL.

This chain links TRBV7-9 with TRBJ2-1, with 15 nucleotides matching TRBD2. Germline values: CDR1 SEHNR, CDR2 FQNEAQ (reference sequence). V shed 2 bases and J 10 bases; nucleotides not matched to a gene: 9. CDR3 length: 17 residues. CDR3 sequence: CASSLRGLAGGGREQFF. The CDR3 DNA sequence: TGTGCCAGCAGCTTACGTGGACTAGCGGGAGGGGGTCGGGAGCAGTTCTTC.

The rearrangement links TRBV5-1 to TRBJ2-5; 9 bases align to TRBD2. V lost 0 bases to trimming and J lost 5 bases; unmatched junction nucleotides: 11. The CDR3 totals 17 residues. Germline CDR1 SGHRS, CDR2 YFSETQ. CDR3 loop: CASSLEAAGGPYETQYF. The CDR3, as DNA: TGCGCCAGCAGCTTGGAAGCCGCGGGAGGGCCTTATGAGACCCAGTACTTC.

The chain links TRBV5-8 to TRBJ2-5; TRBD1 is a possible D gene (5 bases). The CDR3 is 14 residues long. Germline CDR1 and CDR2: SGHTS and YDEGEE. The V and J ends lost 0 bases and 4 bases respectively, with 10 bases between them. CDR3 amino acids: CASSLGRQRETQYF. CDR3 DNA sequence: TGTGCCAGCAGCTTGGGACGACAGCGAGAGACCCAGTACTTC.

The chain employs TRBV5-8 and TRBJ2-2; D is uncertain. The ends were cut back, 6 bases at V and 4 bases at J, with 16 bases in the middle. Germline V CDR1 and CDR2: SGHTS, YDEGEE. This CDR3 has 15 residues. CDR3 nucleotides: TGTGCCAGCACCCTCCTCGGGCAGTCCACCGGGGAGCTGTTTTTT. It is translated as CASTLLGQSTGELFF.

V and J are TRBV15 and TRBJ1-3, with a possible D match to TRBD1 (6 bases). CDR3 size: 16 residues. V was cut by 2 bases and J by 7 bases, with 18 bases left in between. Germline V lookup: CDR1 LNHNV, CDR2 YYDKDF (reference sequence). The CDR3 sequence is CATSRSGGQGSNTIYF. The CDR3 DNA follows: TGTGCCACCAGCAGATCCGGGGGGCAGGGGAGTAACACCATATATTTT.

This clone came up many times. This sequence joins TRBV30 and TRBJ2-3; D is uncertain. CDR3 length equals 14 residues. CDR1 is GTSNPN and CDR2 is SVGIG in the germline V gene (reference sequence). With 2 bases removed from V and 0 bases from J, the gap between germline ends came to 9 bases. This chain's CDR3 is CAWSPGPSTDTQYF. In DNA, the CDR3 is TGTGCCTGGAGTCCCGGGCCCAGCACAGATACGCAGTATTTT.